This T cell receptor (beta chain) came from a study of cytotoxic CD8 clonotypes in ibrutinib-treated CLL. Study context: Patient counts were around 12 relapsed/refractory, under 16 treatment-naive and about 17 IGHV unmutated.

This CDR3 contains 14 residues. V lost 4 bases, J lost 1 base, and 12 bases lay in between. Germline V gene lookup returns CDR1 SGHDT and CDR2 YYEEEE. PBMCs that had been cryopreserved were the source of 1.5 to 2.5 micrograms of genomic DNA for TCR beta libraries. Broader study findings: Few clonotypes were public, and these shrank or held steady under treatment.

Comment on this clone: The antigen remains unidentified.

Depths of 1 in 200,000 to 1 in 1 million T cells were the sequencing target. The protocol was immunoSEQ multiplex PCR, while the TCRdb copy is restricted to in-frame clones and leaves out a portion. Of about 300,000 clones in the sample, approximately 76% are singletons; the top ten hold about 5.7%. This chain links TRBV5-6 with TRBJ2-7; TRBD1 might be the D (5 bases). Sequenced here: PBMCs, sampled at disease progression, from a patient treated with ibrutinib. The source is a human donor with chronic lymphocytic leukemia. In DNA form, the CDR3 reads TGTGCCAGCAGCGGGCAGGGTGGGTCCTACGAGCAGTACTTC. Its protein is CASSGQGGSYEQYF.